This T cell receptor beta chain emerged from a study of T cell responses to AZD1222 COVID-19 vaccine. CDR1 and CDR2 (germline): MRHNA, SNTAGT. The CDR3 is made up of 16 amino acids. Trimming removed 4 bases at V and 3 bases at J, with 15 bases between. Sequencing used immunoSEQ multiplex PCR; TCRdb keeps in-frame clones, though not all of them. The profile shows roughly 53,000 clones, more than 80% of them singletons. This clone was detected only a few times. No antigen is known for it. Whole-study results and caveats: The CD4 TCRs associated with vaccination extended across spike and predominated at 160-218 and 743-854. Seropositive at baseline were only a handful of AZD1222 recipients.

The chain combines TRBV6-4 with TRBJ2-2; a weak D match, TRBD1 (5 bases). The specimen was peripheral blood, collected on day 0 of MenACWY control vaccination. The clonotype comes from an adult in good health. CDR3 amino acids: CASSGDAGQDTGELFF. The DNA for the CDR3 is TGTGCCAGCAGTGGAGACGCAGGGCAAGACACCGGGGAGCTGTTTTTT.